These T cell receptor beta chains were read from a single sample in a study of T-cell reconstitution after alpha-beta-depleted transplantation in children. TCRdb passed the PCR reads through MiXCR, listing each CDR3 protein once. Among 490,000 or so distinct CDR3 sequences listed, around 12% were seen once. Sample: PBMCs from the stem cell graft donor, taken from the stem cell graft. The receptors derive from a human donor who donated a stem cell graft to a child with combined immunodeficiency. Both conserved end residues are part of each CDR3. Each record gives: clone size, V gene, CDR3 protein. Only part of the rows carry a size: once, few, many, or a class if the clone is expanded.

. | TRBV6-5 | CASSSGGGGGDTQYF
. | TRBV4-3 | CASSQVSQGNSPLHF
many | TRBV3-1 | CASSPRTPTHEQYF
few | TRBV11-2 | CASSLNLWGGPEDEQFF
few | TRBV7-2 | CASSSPLAAQETQYF
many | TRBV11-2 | CASSPITGELFF
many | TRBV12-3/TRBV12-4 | CASNAVGMTALQYF
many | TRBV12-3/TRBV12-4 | CASSFSLGRSGNTIYF
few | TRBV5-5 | CASSSRPSGSTDTQYF
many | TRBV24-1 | CATSVMLGNEQFF
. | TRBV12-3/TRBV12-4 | CASRGLAGPANTGELFF
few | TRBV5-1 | CASSPEDGALTEAFF
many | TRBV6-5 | CASSYGSDAAYNEQFF
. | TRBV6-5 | CASSIDLDRGTTF
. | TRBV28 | CASSFPQRGGYEQYF
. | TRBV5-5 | CATSGGANYEQYF
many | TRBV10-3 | CAITSSGGAHAPKYNEQFF
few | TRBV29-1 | CSVARPSTDTQYF
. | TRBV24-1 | CATSARGGGQAEAFF
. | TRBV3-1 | CASSQDSSGAYEQYF
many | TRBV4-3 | CASSPSGDNNQPQHF
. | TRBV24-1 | CATRGGPVTSYNEQFF
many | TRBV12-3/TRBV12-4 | CASTIKRDGYGELFF
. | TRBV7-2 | CASSHDGATNEKLFF
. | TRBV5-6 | CASSTFDRGRGDTQYF
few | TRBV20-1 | CSASLVDRGNQPQHF